The 11 T cell receptor beta chains in this list originate from one sample, sequenced in a study of CD8 T cells in Susac syndrome. The RNA, roughly 0.5 to 1 ug, was put through reverse transcription using random hexamers. TCRdb processed the immunoSEQ multiplex PCR reads anew with MiXCR; each CDR3 protein has one entry. This sample carries tens of thousands of distinct CDR3 sequences, about 93% of them seen once, and the ten largest clones take 0.26%. Sequencing used CD8+ T cells from PBMCs. These receptors all come from a human donor in good health.

CDR3 DNA: TGTGCCTGGACCCCGGGCCCTCGGGACTATGGCTACACCTTC. It yields the protein CAWTPGPRDYGYTF. V and J are TRBV30 and TRBJ1-2; D gene uncertain. The V gene's germline CDR1 is GTSNPN and CDR2 SVGIG (reference sequence). Deletions cut 4 bases from V and 3 bases from J, with 15 bases between. The CDR3 has 14 amino acids.

The V gene is TRBV20-1, the J gene TRBJ2-7, with 11 bases matching TRBD2. This CDR3 contains 13 residues. Germline CDR1 DFQATT, CDR2 SNEGSKA (reference sequence). Trimming took 2 bases from V and 5 from J; bases not matched to a gene: 2. In DNA, the CDR3 is TGCAGTGCTAGACTAGCGGGAGGAAACGAGCAGTACGTC. This encodes CSARLAGGNEQYV.

This chain uses TRBV4-1 with TRBJ2-7, with TRBD1 identical over 7 bases. Per the germline V gene, CDR1 is MGHRA and CDR2 is YSYEKL. The CDR3 loop spans 14 amino acids. Germline trimming cut 0 bases from V and 3 bases from J; bases unmatched to any gene: 2. CDR3 amino acids: CASSQEQGNYEQYV. The CDR3 coding sequence is TGCGCCAGCAGCCAAGAACAGGGGAACTACGAGCAGTACGTC.

The chain joins TRBV28 to TRBJ2-5, with 7 positions matching TRBD1. CDR3 length equals 14 residues. The J segment lost 5 bases and the V segment lost 5 bases, leaving 8 bases of the junction unmatched. Germline values: CDR1 MDHEN, CDR2 SYDVKM. CDR3 region: CASSHRGTAETQYF. Written as DNA, the CDR3 is TGTGCCAGCAGTCACCGAGGGACAGCCGAGACCCAGTACTTC.

V usage is TRBV25-1 and J usage is TRBJ2-5; D uncertain. This CDR3 spans 13 amino acids. Looked up from germline, CDR1 is MGHDK and CDR2 is SYGVNS. The V end lost 2 bases, the J end lost 0 bases, and 4 bases lay between the germline ends. In DNA, the CDR3 is TGTGCCAGCAGTGAAGCAAACCAAGAGACCCAGTACTTC. Protein sequence: CASSEANQETQYF. Drawing the rest from reference TRBV25-1 and TRBJ2-5, the complete variable domain is EADIYQTPRYLVIGTGKKITLECSQTMGHDKMYWYQQDPGMELHLIHYSYGVNSTEKGDLSSESTVSRIRTEHFPLTLESARPSHTSQYLCASSEANQETQYFGPGTRLLVL.

In this sample, this clonotype turned up once. The chain carries TRBV7-2 and TRBJ2-6; D gene ambiguous. Looked up from germline, CDR1 is SGHTA and CDR2 is FQGNSA. The CDR3 length is 16 residues. The V and J ends lost 1 base and 0 bases respectively, with 7 bases between them. For the CDR3, the DNA is TGTGCCAGCAGCTTAGTACAGATCTCTGGGGCCAACGTCCTGACTTTC. Translated: CASSLVQISGANVLTF.

V gene TRBV24-1 combines with J gene TRBJ2-3, with TRBD2 identical over 13 bases. The CDR3 runs to 16 residues. V gave up 5 bases and J gave up 4 bases; unmatched junction bases: 5. Germline V gene data show CDR1 as KGHDR and CDR2 as SFDVKD. The CDR3 loop is CATSVGLAGASDTQYF. For the CDR3, the DNA is TGTGCCACCAGTGTCGGACTAGCGGGGGCGTCAGATACGCAGTATTTT.

This chain links TRBV27 with TRBJ2-5; D possibly uses TRBD1 or TRBD2 (5 bases each). V lost 8 bases and J 9 bases, leaving 16 bases between the germline ends. Per the germline V gene, CDR1 is MNHEY and CDR2 is SMNVEV (reference sequence). The CDR3 is 12 residues long. CDR3 coding DNA: TGTGCCAGCTACGACTGGGTGGGGGCCCAGTACTTC. Amino acids: CASYDWVGAQYF.

The rearrangement uses TRBV28 and TRBJ2-7, with D unresolved. V was clipped by 2 bases and J by 2 bases, with 4 bases between them. This CDR3 spans 12 amino acids. Germline lookup yields CDR1 MDHEN and CDR2 SYDVKM. The CDR3 here is CASSLQTYEQYV. The CDR3 coding sequence is TGTGCCAGCAGTTTACAAACCTACGAGCAGTACGTC.

Only one count was recorded for this clonotype. This chain links TRBV6-1 with TRBJ2-1; 8 positions agree with TRBD1. CDR1 and CDR2 (germline): MNHNS, SASEGT. V was pared by 6 bases and J by 0 bases, with 7 bases of the junction left unmatched. The CDR3 runs to 16 residues. For the CDR3, the DNA is TGTGCCAGCAGGGCGCGGACAGGGAGCTCCTACAATGAGCAGTTCTTC. It translates to CASRARTGSSYNEQFF.

The chain uses TRBV3-1 and TRBJ2-5, with D perhaps TRBD2 (5 bases). Germline lookup yields CDR1 LGHDT and CDR2 YNNKEL (reference sequence). The CDR3 runs 13 residues. V was cut by 1 base and J by 5 bases, with 8 bases left in between. CDR3 sequence: CASSQGTSETQYF. As DNA, the CDR3 is TGTGCCAGCAGCCAAGGGACTTCGGAGACCCAGTACTTC.